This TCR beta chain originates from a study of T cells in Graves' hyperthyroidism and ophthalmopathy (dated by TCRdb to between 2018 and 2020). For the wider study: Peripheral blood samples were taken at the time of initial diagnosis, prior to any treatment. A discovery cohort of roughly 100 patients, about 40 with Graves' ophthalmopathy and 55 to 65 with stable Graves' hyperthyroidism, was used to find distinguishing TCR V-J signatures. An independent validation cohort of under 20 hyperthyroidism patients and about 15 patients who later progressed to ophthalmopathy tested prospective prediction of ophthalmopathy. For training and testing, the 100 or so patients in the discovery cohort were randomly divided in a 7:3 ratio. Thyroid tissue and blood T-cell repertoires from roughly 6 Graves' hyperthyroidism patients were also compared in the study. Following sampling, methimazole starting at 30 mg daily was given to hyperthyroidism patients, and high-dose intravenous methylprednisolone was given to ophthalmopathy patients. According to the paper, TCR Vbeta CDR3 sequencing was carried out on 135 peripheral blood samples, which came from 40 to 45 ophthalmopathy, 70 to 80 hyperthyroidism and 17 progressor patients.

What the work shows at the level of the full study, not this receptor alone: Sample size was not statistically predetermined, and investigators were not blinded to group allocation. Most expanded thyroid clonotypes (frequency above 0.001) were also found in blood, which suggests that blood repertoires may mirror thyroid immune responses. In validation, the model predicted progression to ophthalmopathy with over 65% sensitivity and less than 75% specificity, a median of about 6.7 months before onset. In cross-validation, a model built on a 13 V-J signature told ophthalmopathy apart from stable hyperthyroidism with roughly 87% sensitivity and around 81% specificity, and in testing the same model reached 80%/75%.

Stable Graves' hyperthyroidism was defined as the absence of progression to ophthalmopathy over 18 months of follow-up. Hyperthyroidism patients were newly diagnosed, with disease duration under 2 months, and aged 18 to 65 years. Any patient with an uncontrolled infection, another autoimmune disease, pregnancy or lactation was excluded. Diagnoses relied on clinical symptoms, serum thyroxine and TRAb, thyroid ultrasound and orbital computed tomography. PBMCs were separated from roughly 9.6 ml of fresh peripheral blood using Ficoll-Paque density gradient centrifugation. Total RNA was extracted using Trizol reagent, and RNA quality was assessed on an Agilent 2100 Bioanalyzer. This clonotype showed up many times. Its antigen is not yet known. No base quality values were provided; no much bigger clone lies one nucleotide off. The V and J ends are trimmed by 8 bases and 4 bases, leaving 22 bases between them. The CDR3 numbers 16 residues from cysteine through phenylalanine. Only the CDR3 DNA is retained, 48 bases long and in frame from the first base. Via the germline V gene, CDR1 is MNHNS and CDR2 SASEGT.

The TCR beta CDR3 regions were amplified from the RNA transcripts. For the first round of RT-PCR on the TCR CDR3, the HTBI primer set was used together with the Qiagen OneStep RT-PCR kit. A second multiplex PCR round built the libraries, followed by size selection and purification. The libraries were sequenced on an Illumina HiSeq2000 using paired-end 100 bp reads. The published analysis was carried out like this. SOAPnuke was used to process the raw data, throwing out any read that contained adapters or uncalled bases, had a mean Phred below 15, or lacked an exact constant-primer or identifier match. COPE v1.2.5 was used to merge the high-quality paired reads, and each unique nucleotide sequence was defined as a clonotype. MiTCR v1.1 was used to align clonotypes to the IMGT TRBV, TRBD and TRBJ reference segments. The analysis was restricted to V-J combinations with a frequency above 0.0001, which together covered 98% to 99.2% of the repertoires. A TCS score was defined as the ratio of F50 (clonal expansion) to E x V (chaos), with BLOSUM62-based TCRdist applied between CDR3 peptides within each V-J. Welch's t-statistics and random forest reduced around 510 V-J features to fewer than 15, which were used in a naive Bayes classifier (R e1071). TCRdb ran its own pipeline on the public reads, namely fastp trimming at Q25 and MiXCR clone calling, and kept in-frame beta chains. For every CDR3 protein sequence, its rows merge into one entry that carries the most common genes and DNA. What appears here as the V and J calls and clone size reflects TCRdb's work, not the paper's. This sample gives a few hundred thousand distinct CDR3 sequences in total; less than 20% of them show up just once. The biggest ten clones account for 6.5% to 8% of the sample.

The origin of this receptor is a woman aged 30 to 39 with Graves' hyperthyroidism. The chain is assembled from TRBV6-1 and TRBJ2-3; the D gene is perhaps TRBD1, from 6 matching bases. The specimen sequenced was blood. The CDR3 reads CASEWVSGDLPDTQYF. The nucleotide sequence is TGTGCCAGCGAGTGGGTTTCAGGGGATCTGCCAGATACGCAGTATTTT.